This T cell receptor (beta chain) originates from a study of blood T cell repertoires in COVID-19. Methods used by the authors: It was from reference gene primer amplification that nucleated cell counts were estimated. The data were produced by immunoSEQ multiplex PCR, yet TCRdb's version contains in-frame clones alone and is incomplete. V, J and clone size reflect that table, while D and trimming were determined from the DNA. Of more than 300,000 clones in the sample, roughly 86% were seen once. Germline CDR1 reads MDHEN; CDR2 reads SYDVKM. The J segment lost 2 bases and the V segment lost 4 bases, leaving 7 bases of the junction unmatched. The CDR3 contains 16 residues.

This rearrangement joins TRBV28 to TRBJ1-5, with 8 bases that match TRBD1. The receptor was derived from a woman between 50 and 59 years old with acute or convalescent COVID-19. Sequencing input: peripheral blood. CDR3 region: CASSSIQGGGNQPQHF. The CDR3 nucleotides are TGTGCCAGCAGTTCCATACAGGGGGGGGGCAATCAGCCCCAGCATTTT.